One sample yielded the 32 T cell receptor beta chains listed below, sequenced in a study of blood T cell repertoires in COVID-19. The method was immunoSEQ multiplex PCR; TCRdb's version includes in-frame clones alone and lacks a portion of them. Of around 110,000 clones in the sample, around 78% are singletons; the top ten hold about 2.2%. Sequencing was done on a sample of peripheral blood. Every receptor here comes from a man aged 30-40 years with acute or convalescent COVID-19.

The gene calls are TRBV5-1 and TRBJ2-5; 7 bases are a match to TRBD2. The CDR3 is 15 amino acids. Germline V lookup: CDR1 SGHRS, CDR2 YFSETQ. V was clipped by 1 base and J by 5 bases; unmatched bases: 8. CDR3 region: CASSLNAGELETQYF. The CDR3 DNA reads TGCGCCAGCAGCTTGAATGCGGGGGAGCTGGAGACCCAGTACTTC.

The genes are TRBV7-6 and TRBJ1-1; 7 bases match TRBD1. J gave up 0 bases and V 5 bases, and 6 bases lay outside the gene matches. The CDR3 has 15 residues. Germline CDR1 reads SGHVS; CDR2 reads FNYEAQ. CDR3 in DNA: TGTGCCAGCAGCGCTTCGACAGGGCTGAACACTGAAGCTTTCTTT. It codes for CASSASTGLNTEAFF.

This clone was observed a few times. The CDR3 sequence: CASGLGQGDGDGYTF. The CDR3 region has the DNA TGTGCTAGTGGACTTGGACAGGGGGACGGGGATGGCTACACCTTC. The chain carries TRBV12-5 and TRBJ1-2; 10 nucleotides line up with TRBD1. The CDR3 extends over 15 amino acids. V gave up 6 bases and J gave up 6 bases; unmatched junction bases: 10. Germline CDR1 is LGHNT and CDR2 is FRNRAP.

V and J are TRBV7-9 and TRBJ1-5; TRBD1 matches at 9 bases. The germline gives CDR1 SEHNR, CDR2 FQNEAQ (reference sequence). The length of the CDR3 is 13 residues. V lost 8 bases to trimming and J lost 4 bases; unmatched junction nucleotides: 3. CDR3 amino acids: CASSTGGNQPQHF. For the CDR3, the DNA is TGTGCCAGCTCGACAGGGGGGAATCAGCCCCAGCATTTT.

This clone came up a few times. The V call is TRBV9, the J call TRBJ2-3; D possibly corresponds to TRBD2 (6 bases). The CDR3 contains 15 residues. Germline V gene sequence: CDR1 SGDLS, CDR2 YYNGEE. Trimming shortened V by 1 base and J by 1 base, and 10 bases separated the two germline ends. The CDR3 loop is CASSVNGEGTDTQYF. The CDR3 region has the DNA TGTGCCAGCAGCGTAAATGGGGAGGGCACAGATACGCAGTATTTT.

The V call is TRBV3-1 (or the pseudogene TRBV3-2), the J call TRBJ2-2; 8 positions agree with TRBD1. Trimming took 5 bases from V and 4 from J; bases not matched to a gene: 6. This CDR3 comprises 15 residues. The germline gives CDR1 LGHDT, CDR2 YNNKEL (reference sequence). The CDR3 here is CASSARGLITGELFF. As DNA, the CDR3 is TGTGCCAGCAGCGCCAGGGGGCTGATCACCGGGGAGCTGTTTTTT.

This clone came up a few times. The chain has TRBV27 and TRBJ2-2; TRBD2 matches at 10 bases. The V and J ends lost 5 bases and 4 bases, in that order; junction bases with no gene match: 13. Germline assignment: CDR1 MNHEY and CDR2 SMNVEV (reference sequence). CDR3 length: 18 amino acids. CDR3 residues: CASSHGLAAMLGTGELFF. Written as DNA, the CDR3 is TGTGCCAGCAGTCATGGACTAGCGGCAATGTTGGGCACCGGGGAGCTGTTTTTT.

The chain combines TRBV6-6 with TRBJ2-7; 7 positions match TRBD1. After removal of 4 bases from V and 2 bases from J, the junction contained 2 bases not matched to a gene. This CDR3 contains 13 residues. The V gene's germline CDR1 is MNHNY and CDR2 SVGAGI (reference sequence). The CDR3 region has the DNA TGTGCCAGCAGTTTTGGACAGGCCTACGAGCAGTACGTC. Translation: CASSFGQAYEQYV.

This chain connects TRBV5-4 to TRBJ1-1, with 8 positions matching TRBD1. V lost 4 bases and J lost 4; bases outside the gene matches: 9. The CDR3 length is 15 residues. The germline gives CDR1 SGHNT, CDR2 YYREEE (reference sequence). CDR3 sequence reads: CASSLQGADVTEAFF. The CDR3 bases are TGTGCCAGCAGCCTTCAGGGGGCTGATGTCACTGAAGCTTTCTTT. The whole variable domain, filled in from reference TRBV5-4 and TRBJ1-1, reads ETGVTQSPTHLIKTRGQQVTLRCSSQSGHNTVSWYQQALGQGPQFIFQYYREEENGRGNFPPRFSGLQFPNYSSELNVNALELDDSALYLCASSLQGADVTEAFFGQGTRLTVV.

This clone appeared once. V and J are TRBV29-1 and TRBJ1-1, with D possibly being TRBD1 (6 bases). Germline loops: CDR1 SQVTM, CDR2 ANQGSEA. Trimming cost V 7 bases and J 5 bases, with 11 bases left between them. The CDR3 spans 11 residues. Written as DNA, the CDR3 is TGCAGCGCCTCACAGGGTACTGAAGCTTTCTTT. Amino acids: CSASQGTEAFF.

The genes are TRBV6-2 or TRBV6-3 and TRBJ1-1; 11 nucleotides match TRBD1. The germline CDR1 and CDR2 sequences are MNHEY and SVGEGT. The CDR3 spans 17 residues. Trimming cost V 0 bases and J 5 bases; bases outside gene matches: 8. The CDR3 DNA follows: TGTGCCAGCAGTTACTCGAGGACAGGGGGCGTGGGGACTGAAGCTTTCTTT. Its protein product is CASSYSRTGGVGTEAFF.

The V call is TRBV9, the J call TRBJ1-5; D may be TRBD1 (5 bases). The germline V and J ends were trimmed by 0 bases and 2 bases, with 6 bases remaining between them. The CDR3 runs to 14 residues. Looked up from germline, CDR1 is SGDLS and CDR2 is YYNGEE. The CDR3 loop is CASSVEGRNQPQHF. CDR3 in DNA: TGTGCCAGCAGCGTAGAGGGGCGCAATCAGCCCCAGCATTTT.

V gene TRBV3-1 (or the pseudogene TRBV3-2) combines with J gene TRBJ2-2, with 8 nucleotides matching TRBD1. The CDR3 contains 18 residues. J gave up 0 bases and V 0 bases, and 6 bases lay outside the gene matches. CDR1 LGHDT and CDR2 YNNKEL come from the germline V gene (reference sequence). The CDR3 region has the DNA TGTGCCAGCAGCCAAGATCGATGGGACAGGTCGAACACCGGGGAGCTGTTTTTT. This translates into CASSQDRWDRSNTGELFF.

This chain uses TRBV14 with TRBJ1-2; 11 bases agree with TRBD1. This CDR3 has 15 amino acids. Germline V gene lookup returns CDR1 SGHDN and CDR2 FVKESK. The V segment lost 4 bases and the J segment 1 base; nucleotides outside the gene matches: 2. CDR3 nucleotides: TGTGCCAGCAGCCCCGGGACAGGGGGTAACTATGGCTACACCTTC. Its protein product is CASSPGTGGNYGYTF. Full variable domain (outside the CDR3, taken from reference TRBV14 and TRBJ1-2): EAGVTQFPSHSVIEKGQTVTLRCDPISGHDNLYWYRRVMGKEIKFLLHFVKESKQDESGMPNNRFLAERTGGTYSTLKVQPAELEDSGVYFCASSPGTGGNYGYTFGSGTRLTVV.

Comment on this clone: The same CDR3 arises from other DNA sequences in this sample as well. V gene TRBV5-1 combines with J gene TRBJ2-5; 9 nucleotides line up with TRBD1. Germline loops: CDR1 SGHRS, CDR2 YFSETQ. V was pared by 4 bases and J by 5 bases, with 6 bases of the junction left unmatched. CDR3 length equals 14 residues. The CDR3 here is CASSLGQGRETQYF. The CDR3 DNA reads TGCGCCAGCAGCCTCGGACAGGGGAGGGAGACCCAGTACTTC.

This clone was observed a handful of times. The chain has TRBV6-6 and TRBJ1-4, with D possibly being TRBD1 (5 bases). Germline loops: CDR1 MNHNY, CDR2 SVGAGI (reference sequence). V lost 6 bases and J lost 5, with 7 bases in between. The CDR3 runs to 12 residues. CDR3 in amino acids: CASRGRNEKLFF. CDR3 in DNA: TGTGCCAGCAGGGGGCGGAATGAAAAACTGTTTTTT.

The rearrangement links TRBV5-5 to TRBJ2-5; 8 nucleotides line up with TRBD1. The CDR3 runs 15 residues. V dropped 4 bases and J dropped 5; count of bases not matched to a gene: 10. The germline V gene encodes CDR1 SGHKS and CDR2 YYEKEE (reference sequence). The CDR3 spells CASSADRVQGETQYF. CDR3 nucleotides: TGTGCCAGCAGCGCGGACAGGGTCCAGGGGGAGACCCAGTACTTC.

This clone came up a few times. The J gene is TRBJ2-1, the V gene TRBV28; D might be TRBD1 (5 bases). V lost 8 bases and J 10 bases, leaving 15 bases between the germline ends. CDR1 and CDR2 from the germline V gene are MDHEN and SYDVKM. The CDR3 is 12 residues long. The CDR3 sequence is CASGAERREQFF. For the CDR3, the DNA is TGTGCCAGCGGGGCCGAAAGAAGGGAGCAGTTCTTC.

V gene TRBV7-6 combines with J gene TRBJ2-7; D might be TRBD1 (6 bases). CDR1 and CDR2 (germline): SGHVS, FNYEAQ. The length of the CDR3 is 16 residues. Between the trimmed V and J ends, which lost 5 bases and 3 bases, there was a span of 20 bases. CDR3 region: CASSPNEGDEGYEQYF. In DNA, the CDR3 is TGTGCCAGCAGCCCCAACGAGGGGGACGAGGGCTACGAGCAGTACTTC.

The CDR3 nucleotides read TGTGCCAGCAGCCTTACAACGGGAACCGGTCAGCCCCAGCATTTT. Translation gives CASSLTTGTGQPQHF. This chain connects TRBV4-2 to TRBJ1-5; no clear D. Trimming shortened V by 4 bases and J by 6 bases, and 16 bases separated the two germline ends. Germline CDR1 reads LGHNA; CDR2 reads YNFKEQ. CDR3 length: 15 amino acids.

V and J are TRBV15 and TRBJ2-6, with no clear D. The germline CDR1 and CDR2 sequences are LNHNV and YYDKDF (reference sequence). V lost 0 bases and J lost 1, with 16 bases in between. The CDR3 is made up of 19 amino acids. The CDR3 loop is CATSRDVARLGSGANVLTF. The CDR3, as DNA: TGTGCCACCAGCAGAGATGTTGCGAGACTCGGTTCTGGGGCCAACGTCCTGACTTTC.

This chain uses TRBV5-1 with TRBJ1-2; TRBD1 matches 7 bases. J was trimmed by 2 bases and V by 5 bases; bases with no gene match: 3. CDR1 SGHRS and CDR2 YFSETQ come from the germline V gene. This CDR3 is 13 amino acids long. CDR3 sequence: CASRPQGNYGYTF. CDR3 in DNA: TGCGCCAGCAGGCCACAGGGGAACTATGGCTACACCTTC.

The chain recombines TRBV30 with TRBJ2-5, with 8 bases that match TRBD1. CDR3 length: 15 residues. Per the germline V gene, CDR1 is GTSNPN and CDR2 is SVGIG (reference sequence). With 6 bases clipped from V and 2 bases from J, the junction kept 11 bases outside the gene matches. CDR3: CACQLRTGPQETQYF. CDR3 nucleotide sequence: TGTGCCTGCCAACTTCGGACAGGGCCTCAAGAGACCCAGTACTTC.

J is TRBJ2-2 and V is TRBV6-5; 8 bases match TRBD2. Trimming took 6 bases from V and 1 from J; bases not matched to a gene: 1. Germline values: CDR1 MNHEY, CDR2 SVGAGI. The CDR3 covers 14 residues. The CDR3 sequence is CASSLAGNTGELFF. The CDR3 coding sequence is TGTGCCAGCAGCCTAGCGGGGAACACCGGGGAGCTGTTTTTT.

V and J are TRBV4-2 and TRBJ2-3; possibly TRBD2 for D (6 bases). Trimming pared 1 base from V and 4 bases from J, leaving 9 bases between. The CDR3 spans 14 residues. Germline lookup yields CDR1 LGHNA and CDR2 YNFKEQ. The CDR3 reads CASSQGGEADTQYF. CDR3 coding DNA: TGTGCCAGCAGCCAAGGAGGGGAGGCAGATACGCAGTATTTT.

The J gene is TRBJ1-5, the V gene TRBV5-1; D unclear. Germline V CDR1 and CDR2: SGHRS, YFSETQ. The germline V and J ends were trimmed by 4 bases and 7 bases, with 12 bases remaining between them. CDR3 size: 13 residues. CDR3 nucleotide sequence: TGCGCCAGCAGCAACACCCCAGAACAGCCCCAGCATTTT. This sequence encodes CASSNTPEQPQHF. The full variable domain, its missing parts supplied by reference TRBV5-1 and TRBJ1-5, is KAGVTQTPRYLIKTRGQQVTLSCSPISGHRSVSWYQQTPGQGLQFLFEYFSETQRNKGNFPGRFSGRQFSNSRSEMNVSTLELGDSALYLCASSNTPEQPQHFGDGTRLSIL.

This clone was detected a few times. The V call is TRBV19, the J call TRBJ1-1; D is unclear. Germline CDR1 LNHDA, CDR2 SQIVND (reference sequence). The CDR3 length is 14 residues. Trimming stripped 3 bases from V and 1 base from J, with 9 bases between. This CDR3 reads CASSIIHGNTEAFF. As DNA, the CDR3 is TGTGCCAGTAGTATTATACATGGGAACACTGAAGCTTTCTTT.

V is TRBV7-6 and J is TRBJ1-5; 7 positions match TRBD1. The CDR3 is made up of 16 amino acids. CDR1 SGHVS and CDR2 FNYEAQ come from the germline V gene. Trimming at V came to 1 base and at J to 7 bases, leaving 10 bases not matched to a gene. The CDR3 protein is CASSLGEDRPGQPQHF. The DNA for the CDR3 is TGTGCCAGCAGCTTAGGAGAGGACAGGCCAGGGCAGCCCCAGCATTTT.

This clone has only a few counts. The rearrangement joins TRBV2 to TRBJ2-7; TRBD1 matches at 7 bases. Germline V gives CDR1 SNHLY, CDR2 FYNNEI. J lost 4 bases, V lost 7 bases, and 10 bases had no gene match. The CDR3 has 14 amino acids. This CDR3 is CASTPDREGYEQYF. The CDR3 coding sequence is TGTGCCAGCACCCCCGACAGGGAAGGGTACGAGCAGTACTTC.

The rearrangement joins TRBV10-3 to TRBJ2-2, with D maybe TRBD1 (6 bases). CDR3 length: 15 residues. V lost 3 bases and J lost 5, with 13 bases in between. The V gene's germline CDR1 is ENHRY and CDR2 SYGVKD. Here the CDR3 DNA reads TGTGCCATCAGTGACCCGACAGGTGGGACCGGGGAGCTGTTTTTT. It is translated as CAISDPTGGTGELFF.

The J gene is TRBJ2-7, the V gene TRBV11-2; possibly TRBD1 for D (5 bases). The V end lost 2 bases, the J end lost 4 bases, and 18 bases lay between the germline ends. CDR1 is SGHAT and CDR2 is FQNNGV in the germline V gene. The length of the CDR3 is 16 residues. The CDR3 DNA is TGTGCCAGCAGCTTATCATGGGGCCCAGACCAATACGAGCAGTACGTC. The encoded protein is CASSLSWGPDQYEQYV.

The rearrangement uses TRBV18 and TRBJ2-1; 7 nucleotides align to TRBD1. This CDR3 region has 15 residues. Trimming removed 0 bases from V and 8 bases from J; junction bases left unmatched: 7. Germline CDR1 KGHSH, CDR2 LQKENI. CDR3 residues: CASSPPPTGYDEQFF. CDR3 sequence (DNA): TGTGCCAGCTCACCACCTCCGACAGGGTACGATGAGCAGTTCTTC.